What follows are 10 T cell receptor beta chains derived from one specimen sequenced in a study of OX40 agonist ivuxolimab in advanced cancers. The repertoire was sequenced with immunoSEQ multiplex PCR; TCRdb's copy has only in-frame clones and lacks some. The top ten hold less than 0.35% of the sample, which has roughly 80,000 clones, 90% to 95% seen once. Sequences were derived from CD4+ or CD8+ T cells sorted from blood, sampled in a trial of the OX40 agonist ivuxolimab. These receptors were collected from an adult with an advanced solid tumor such as melanoma, head and neck, liver or kidney cancer.

The chain recombines TRBV10-3 with TRBJ1-1; possibly TRBD1 for D (5 bases). Trimming cost V 7 bases and J 1 base, with 10 bases left between them. In germline, CDR1 is ENHRY, CDR2 SYGVKD. The length of the CDR3 is 13 residues. CDR3 coding DNA: TGTGCCATCAAACCGGGGGAGAACACTGAAGCTTTCTTT. Its translation is CAIKPGENTEAFF.

The chain couples TRBV7-2 to TRBJ2-5, with 11 nucleotides matching TRBD2. Germline CDR1 and CDR2: SGHTA and FQGNSA. Losses at the gene ends were 5 bases for V and 3 bases for J; bases not matched to a gene: 11. This CDR3 contains 17 residues. CDR3 in DNA: TGTGCCAGCAGCGGGGGGACCGGGACTAGCGGCAAAGAGACCCAGTACTTC. Protein product: CASSGGTGTSGKETQYF.

CDR3 DNA: TGTGCCAGCAGTTTAGGGGGGTCAGGGCCGGCTTCCCCTTACGAGCAGTACTTC. This sequence encodes CASSLGGSGPASPYEQYF. The chain has TRBV28 and TRBJ2-7, with a possible D match to TRBD2 (6 bases). CDR1 is MDHEN, CDR2 SYDVKM, per germline. CDR3 length: 18 amino acids. Trimming pared 2 bases from V and 4 bases from J, leaving 24 bases between.

The CDR3 loop reads CASVPGQGRHIQYF. The DNA for the CDR3 is TGTGCCAGCGTCCCTGGACAGGGTAGACACATTCAGTACTTC. The rearrangement links TRBV28 to TRBJ2-4; the match to TRBD1 covers 8 bases. Germline CDR1 is MDHEN and CDR2 is SYDVKM. Trimming at V came to 8 bases and at J to 8 bases, leaving 11 bases not matched to a gene. CDR3 size: 14 residues.

This rearrangement joins TRBV7-9 to TRBJ2-7; 7 bases agree with TRBD1. Germline values: CDR1 SEHNR, CDR2 FQNEAQ (reference sequence). CDR3 length: 14 residues. The V segment lost 8 bases and the J segment 2 bases; nucleotides outside the gene matches: 9. The DNA of the CDR3 is TGTGCCAGCCACCCGACAGGGATCCCCTACGAGCAGTACTTC. It codes for CASHPTGIPYEQYF.

This sequence joins TRBV5-1 and TRBJ2-7; D uncertain. Trimming shortened V by 4 bases and J by 3 bases, and 17 bases separated the two germline ends. The CDR3 extends over 15 amino acids. Germline CDR1 is SGHRS and CDR2 is YFSETQ. The CDR3 DNA reads as TGCGCCAGCAGCGTGACCCATCACCCGGACTACGAGCAGTACTTC. Encoded protein: CASSVTHHPDYEQYF.

The V and J genes are TRBV30 and TRBJ1-2, with 8 nucleotides matching TRBD1. V lost 3 bases to trimming and J lost 2 bases; unmatched junction nucleotides: 8. From germline, CDR1 is GTSNPN and CDR2 SVGIG (reference sequence). The CDR3 consists of 15 residues. The CDR3 loop reads CAWRVTDRENYGYTF. DNA of the CDR3: TGTGCCTGGAGGGTAACGGACAGGGAAAACTATGGCTACACCTTC.

The rearrangement joins TRBV7-9 to TRBJ1-5, with D unresolved. Germline V gene data show CDR1 as SEHNR and CDR2 as FQNEAQ (reference sequence). The V gene lost 0 bases and the J gene lost 5 bases, with 14 bases spanning the gap. This CDR3 contains 16 residues. This CDR3 is CASSLATGTSHQPQHF. The CDR3 DNA follows: TGTGCCAGCAGCTTAGCCACGGGCACAAGTCATCAGCCCCAGCATTTT. The whole variable domain, filled in from reference TRBV7-9 and TRBJ1-5, reads DTGVSQNPRHKITKRGQNVTFRCDPISEHNRLYWYRQTLGQGPEFLTYFQNEAQLEKSRLLSDRFSAERPKGSFSTLEIQRTEQGDSAMYLCASSLATGTSHQPQHFGDGTRLSIL.

The V and J genes are TRBV7-2 and TRBJ1-5, with D perhaps TRBD1 (5 bases). The length of the CDR3 is 13 residues. Trimming stripped 7 bases from V and 4 bases from J, with 11 bases between. The germline gives CDR1 SGHTA, CDR2 FQGNSA. CDR3 in amino acids: CASTRDGNQPQHF. In DNA form, the CDR3 reads TGTGCCAGCACTCGGGACGGTAATCAGCCCCAGCATTTT. Complete variable domain (other parts from reference TRBV7-2 and TRBJ1-5): GAGVSQSPSNKVTEKGKDVELRCDPISGHTALYWYRQSLGQGLEFLIYFQGNSAPDKSGLPSDRFSAERTGGSVSTLTIQRTQQEDSAVYLCASTRDGNQPQHFGDGTRLSIL.

The chain combines TRBV28 with TRBJ2-2, with D perhaps assigned TRBD1 or TRBD2 (5 bases each). The germline V gene has CDR1 MDHEN and CDR2 SYDVKM. The CDR3 covers 14 residues. V was trimmed by 5 bases and J by 7 bases, leaving 14 bases between them. CDR3 amino acids: CASSLSGGFGELFF. The CDR3 DNA reads as TGTGCCAGCAGTCTAAGTGGGGGATTCGGGGAGCTGTTTTTT.